This TCR beta chain was observed in a study of T cell responses to AZD1222 COVID-19 vaccine. General study points: Once two AZD1222 doses were given, Spike-specific TCR breadth and depth went up. As reported, nearly half of all spike-specific TCRs target variant regions that are unmutated.

Points on this clone: Its matching antigen is unknown.

Per the germline V gene, CDR1 is MDHEN and CDR2 is SYDVKM. CDR3 length: 12 amino acids. With 6 bases removed from V and 3 bases from J, the gap between germline ends came to 6 bases. The assay was immunoSEQ multiplex PCR, and TCRdb's table has in-frame clones only and misses some. This sample has approximately 100,000 clones, with roughly nine tenths found just once. Source: peripheral blood, taken 28 days after the second AZD1222 dose. This TCR came from an adult who received the AZD1222 COVID-19 vaccine. The chain has TRBV28 and TRBJ2-4; the D gene is possibly TRBD1 (5 bases). The CDR3 nucleotides are TGTGCCAGCAGAGGGGACAAAAACATTCAGTACTTC. The encoded protein is CASRGDKNIQYF.